This T cell receptor beta chain was obtained from a study of blood T cells in healthy people across ages. A J-beta primer mix and a sample-barcoded 5' primer were used in a second PCR of about 7 to 11 cycles. TCRdb reprocessed the 5' RACE reads with MiXCR, giving one entry per CDR3 protein. In the table there are around 750,000 distinct CDR3 sequences, less than 70% of which are singletons. CDR3 length equals 16 residues. V shed 0 bases and J shed 6 bases, with 18 bases lying between them. Germline loops: CDR1 SGHRS, CDR2 YFSETQ. Specimen: blood. The clonotype comes from a man at least 80 years old in good health. The gene calls are TRBV5-1 and TRBJ1-2; D not resolved. The CDR3 DNA reads as TGCGCCAGCAGCTTGGGGGCGGATTTAGGGAACCATGGCTACACCTTC. Its protein is CASSLGADLGNHGYTF.